This TCR beta chain comes out of a study of blood T cell repertoires in COVID-19. Living in 24 US areas, the participants were between about 18 and 95 years of age. Self-reported history from a screening survey and questionnaire set each donor's cohort. Recovered status in Cohort 3 required two negative PCRs, clearance, or symptom resolution. Study processing details: The authors estimated nucleated cell counts from reference gene primer amplification. The assay was immunoSEQ multiplex PCR, and TCRdb's table has in-frame clones only and misses some. The V and J calls and clone size are taken from that table; D and trimming were inferred from the DNA. The table shows around 240,000 clones, with around 85% occurring only once. Concerning this clone itself: This sample also contains other DNA sequences that code for the same CDR3.

V lost 3 bases, J lost 5 bases, and 17 bases lay in between. The germline CDR1 and CDR2 sequences are SGHRS and YFSETQ. The CDR3 spans 16 residues. The gene calls are TRBV5-1 and TRBJ2-2; D might be TRBD2 (7 bases). This clonotype originated in a woman between 45 and 65 years old who had recovered from COVID-19. Sequenced material: PBMCs or T cells enriched from blood (not recorded which). The CDR3 bases are TGCGCCAGCAGCTCCGGGGGCGGGAGCGGAACCGGGGAGCTGTTTTTT. Translating it yields CASSSGGGSGTGELFF.